This T cell receptor beta chain was found in a study of T cells in localized non-small cell lung cancer (dated by TCRdb to 2020 to 2021). Turning to the overall study: The study analyzed T cell repertoires of hundreds of early-stage NSCLC patients, comparing tumors and uninvolved tumor-adjacent lungs. The cohort was made up of 200 to 250 treatment-naive NSCLC patients whose localized lung tumors had been resected. A mean age of around 66 years was recorded for the NSCLC patients, of whom 120 to 150 were male and about 100 were female. The study at large found these results: Higher T cell density in blood was associated with longer overall survival, whereas higher clonality in adjacent lung was associated with shorter survival. Because multi-region tumor sequencing was not performed, intratumor heterogeneity could not be ruled out. Because of the exploratory design, TCR variables were selected using unadjusted p-values without false-discovery rate correction. A median of about 53 of the top 100 tumor clones were detected in paired uninvolved adjacent lung, and some 28 of these tumor clones were also found among the top 100 clones of the paired uninvolved adjacent lung. The highest T cell clonality was observed in uninvolved tumor-adjacent lung, where clonality exceeded that of tumor, suggesting that antigenic responses were more focused in uninvolved tumor-adjacent lung.

The immunoSEQ Assay was used to sequence TCR beta CDR3 regions from DNA. In the authors' own workflow: To compute T cell density, TCR beta template counts were normalized to usable DNA, which was estimated by amplifying housekeeping genes. Richness was estimated with the preseqR package, extrapolating to 400,000 templates for PBMC samples and 120,000 templates for tissue samples. Clonality was calculated as one minus Pielou's evenness. Tissue-enriched TCRs were identified through differential abundance testing performed on productive amino-acid clonotypes, with a minimum total count of 5 and an alpha of 0.1. The Jaccard Index and the Morisita Overlap Index were used to measure how much the repertoires overlapped between compartments. GLIPH grouped TCR beta CDR3s together with public tetramer-defined viral CDR3s, and a viral motif had to include at least three viral sequences and also show V-gene enrichment. The source is immuneACCESS, and TCRdb retained only in-frame sequences with V and J called. Part of the clones is not carried over; for the studies checked, unresolved V genes explain less than half of this, and the remainder is unexplained. V, J and clone size were drawn from that table, and D and trimming were deduced from the DNA. For this sample there are 75,000 to 95,000 clones; 80% appear just once. The ten largest make up roughly a fifth of the sample.

The CDR3 runs 14 amino acids, cysteine and phenylalanine included. Only the CDR3 DNA stays, 42 bases, in frame from base 1. V lost 5 bases and J lost 0 bases, and the count of bases not matched to a germline gene is 4. From a lookup of the germline V gene, CDR1 and CDR2 are SGHTA and FQGNSA. With respect to this clone: There is no known antigen for this receptor. The record has no base qualities; no much larger clone is one base away.

At diagnosis, peripheral blood, uninvolved tumor-adjacent lung and tumor were collected and were preserved as a mix of fresh-frozen and FFPE material. For TCR repertoire profiling, the blood samples were analyzed as peripheral blood mononuclear cells. Sequenced here: PBMCs, sampled before any cancer treatment. The chain links TRBV7-2 with TRBJ2-7; 7 nucleotides in the junction match TRBD1. The sequence came from a man between 40 and 70 years old with stage II squamous cell lung carcinoma. The base sequence is TGTGCCAGCAGCACCCGGGACAGCTCCTACGAGCAGTACTTC. This gives the protein CASSTRDSSYEQYF.